Listed below are T cell receptor beta chains from one sample, sequenced in a study of CD8+CD57+ T cells in acquired aplastic anemia. In TCRdb, the reads were re-called with MiXCR into one record per CDR3 protein. The data show about 160,000 distinct CDR3 sequences, 45% to 55% seen once. Sequenced material: sorted CD4+, CD8+, or CD8+CD57+ T cells (not recorded which) from PBMCs. These receptors all stem from a human donor with aplastic anemia. Both conserved end residues are part of each CDR3. Fields, in order: V gene, J gene, D gene, clone size, CDR3 DNA, CDR3 protein. A D gene is named only where the DNA matches it firmly. Clone sizes are given selectively: once, few, many, or a class where the clone is expanded.

V gene: TRBV20-1; J gene: TRBJ2-6; D gene: NA; clone size: many; CDR3 DNA: TGCAGTGCTAGAAGGGGGGCCTCTGGGGCCAACGTCCTGACTTTC; CDR3 protein: CSARRGASGANVLTF
V gene: TRBV7-9; J gene: TRBJ1-2; D gene: NA; clone size: many; CDR3 DNA: TGTGCCAGCAGCTTCAGGGAGGAGGATGGCTACACCTTC; CDR3 protein: CASSFREEDGYTF
V gene: TRBV27; J gene: TRBJ2-2; D gene: NA; clone size: few; CDR3 DNA: TGTGCCAGCAGCTTCCTTGGGTCGAACACCGGGGAGCTGTTTTTT; CDR3 protein: CASSFLGSNTGELFF
V gene: TRBV29-1; J gene: TRBJ2-3; D gene: TRBD2; clone size: medium-sized; CDR3 DNA: TGCAGCGTTGCCGGACTAGTGGGAGATACGCAGTATTTT; CDR3 protein: CSVAGLVGDTQYF
V gene: TRBV10-3; J gene: TRBJ2-5; D gene: NA; clone size: few; CDR3 DNA: TGTGCCATCACCCCCCGGGACGGAGAGACCCAGTACTTC; CDR3 protein: CAITPRDGETQYF
V gene: TRBV2; J gene: TRBJ2-5; D gene: NA; clone size: NA; CDR3 DNA: TGTGCCAGCTACAGGGAAGAGACCCAGTACTTC; CDR3 protein: CASYREETQYF
V gene: TRBV5-4; J gene: TRBJ2-7; D gene: NA; clone size: NA; CDR3 DNA: TGTGCCAGCGGCCGCGACAGAGCAGCCCACTACGAGCAGTACTTC; CDR3 protein: CASGRDRAAHYEQYF
V gene: TRBV9; J gene: TRBJ2-2; D gene: TRBD2; clone size: NA; CDR3 DNA: TGTGCCAGCAGCGCGCTAGCGGGGGCCCATCGGGGAAAAGGGGAGCTGTTTTTT; CDR3 protein: CASSALAGAHRGKGELFF
V gene: TRBV18; J gene: TRBJ2-3; D gene: NA; clone size: NA; CDR3 DNA: TGTGCCAGCTCACCAAGTCAGGCGGGGGCCACAGATACGCAGTATTTT; CDR3 protein: CASSPSQAGATDTQYF
V gene: TRBV10-3; J gene: TRBJ1-2; D gene: NA; clone size: NA; CDR3 DNA: TGTGCCATCAGTCCAGCGGAGACCCGTTTCCTCTATGGCTACACCTTC; CDR3 protein: CAISPAETRFLYGYTF
V gene: TRBV6-5; J gene: TRBJ1-1; D gene: NA; clone size: NA; CDR3 DNA: TGTGCCAGTTTACAGACACCCCAGGGACTCATACCTGAAGCTTTCTTT; CDR3 protein: CASLQTPQGLIPEAFF
V gene: TRBV7-9; J gene: TRBJ2-3; D gene: NA; clone size: NA; CDR3 DNA: TGTGCCTGGAGTAGAGGGACCGCAGATACGCAGTATTTT; CDR3 protein: CAWSRGTADTQYF
V gene: TRBV4-3; J gene: TRBJ1-1; D gene: NA; clone size: few; CDR3 DNA: TGCGCCAGCAGCCAAGATCCGGGGATGGGAACTGAAGCTTTCTTT; CDR3 protein: CASSQDPGMGTEAFF
V gene: TRBV20-1; J gene: TRBJ2-3; D gene: TRBD2; clone size: NA; CDR3 DNA: TGCAGTGCTAGAGGCACTAGCGGGATGACAGATACGCAGTATTTT; CDR3 protein: CSARGTSGMTDTQYF
V gene: TRBV28; J gene: TRBJ1-2; D gene: NA; clone size: few; CDR3 DNA: TGTGCCAGCAGCCAGGGCGGGACGGGCTATGGCTACACCTTC; CDR3 protein: CASSQGGTGYGYTF
V gene: TRBV29-1; J gene: TRBJ2-7; D gene: NA; clone size: NA; CDR3 DNA: TGCAGCGTTGGGGACTGGGGAAGTAACGAGCAGTACTTC; CDR3 protein: CSVGDWGSNEQYF
V gene: TRBV30; J gene: TRBJ2-7; D gene: NA; clone size: few; CDR3 DNA: TGTGCCTGGAATTTCGGACAGTCCTACGAGCAGTACTTC; CDR3 protein: CAWNFGQSYEQYF
V gene: TRBV7-2; J gene: TRBJ2-7; D gene: NA; clone size: NA; CDR3 DNA: TGTGCCAGCAGCCGCACCTCCACTTACGAGCAGTACTTC; CDR3 protein: CASSRTSTYEQYF
V gene: TRBV20-1; J gene: TRBJ2-3; D gene: TRBD2; clone size: NA; CDR3 DNA: TGCAGTGCTAAACTCCCGCAACGGGAGGGGAGCACAGATACGCAGTATTTT; CDR3 protein: CSAKLPQREGSTDTQYF
V gene: TRBV30; J gene: TRBJ2-5; D gene: NA; clone size: NA; CDR3 DNA: TGTGCCTGGAGTTTCGGCGGCGGCAGACTCTTCGGAGAGACCCAGTACTTC; CDR3 protein: CAWSFGGGRLFGETQYF
V gene: TRBV6-2/TRBV6-3; J gene: TRBJ2-7; D gene: TRBD2; clone size: many; CDR3 DNA: TGTGCCAGCAGCACCACGGGGGGGTCCCCCTACGAGCAGTACTTC; CDR3 protein: CASSTTGGSPYEQYF
V gene: TRBV3-1; J gene: TRBJ2-1; D gene: TRBD2; clone size: NA; CDR3 DNA: TGTGCCAGCAGCCGGTCCGTTAGCGGGGAGCCAAATAATAAGCAGTTCTTC; CDR3 protein: CASSRSVSGEPNNKQFF
V gene: TRBV5-1; J gene: TRBJ2-3; D gene: NA; clone size: NA; CDR3 DNA: TGCGCCAGCAGCCTGGATGGGGCTACGTTCACAGATACGCAGTATTTT; CDR3 protein: CASSLDGATFTDTQYF
V gene: TRBV20-1; J gene: TRBJ2-7; D gene: NA; clone size: many; CDR3 DNA: TGCAGTGCTAGAGCGGCCGGGACTGACTCCTACGAGCAGTACTTC; CDR3 protein: CSARAAGTDSYEQYF
V gene: TRBV15; J gene: TRBJ2-7; D gene: TRBD2; clone size: NA; CDR3 DNA: TGTGCCACCAGCAGACAGCTAGCGGGCAGCTCCTACGAGCAGTACTTC; CDR3 protein: CATSRQLAGSSYEQYF
V gene: TRBV30; J gene: TRBJ1-6; D gene: NA; clone size: many; CDR3 DNA: TGTGCCTGGAGTGAGGATTCACCCCTCCACTTT; CDR3 protein: CAWSEDSPLHF
V gene: TRBV12-3/TRBV12-4; J gene: TRBJ2-5; D gene: TRBD1; clone size: NA; CDR3 DNA: TGTGCCAGCAGTTTGCGGACAGGGGTTTCCCAAGAGACCCAGTACTTC; CDR3 protein: CASSLRTGVSQETQYF
V gene: TRBV20-1; J gene: TRBJ2-4; D gene: TRBD2; clone size: many; CDR3 DNA: TGCAGTGCTCTACGGACTAGCGGGGCAACTTTAGCCAAAAACATTCAGTACTTC; CDR3 protein: CSALRTSGATLAKNIQYF
V gene: TRBV15; J gene: TRBJ2-7; D gene: TRBD1; clone size: NA; CDR3 DNA: TGTGCCACCAGCGCCGCCGGGACAGGGTCCTACGAGCAGTACTTC; CDR3 protein: CATSAAGTGSYEQYF
V gene: TRBV19; J gene: TRBJ2-7; D gene: NA; clone size: NA; CDR3 DNA: TGTGCCAGTAGTGGCACACCTTCCTACGAGCAGTACTTC; CDR3 protein: CASSGTPSYEQYF
V gene: TRBV29-1; J gene: TRBJ2-4; D gene: TRBD1; clone size: NA; CDR3 DNA: TGCAGCGGTGGGACAGAAAACATTCAGTACTTC; CDR3 protein: CSGGTENIQYF
V gene: TRBV6-5; J gene: TRBJ1-1; D gene: NA; clone size: many; CDR3 DNA: TGTGCCAGCAGTTCCCGACAGATGAACACTGAAGCTTTCTTT; CDR3 protein: CASSSRQMNTEAFF
V gene: TRBV2; J gene: TRBJ2-3; D gene: NA; clone size: many; CDR3 DNA: TGTGCCAGCGGTCGTGGGGGAAGAGATACGCAGTATTTT; CDR3 protein: CASGRGGRDTQYF
V gene: TRBV20-1; J gene: TRBJ1-5; D gene: TRBD1; clone size: NA; CDR3 DNA: TGCAGTGCTTGGACAGGATTCAATCAGCCCCAGCATTTT; CDR3 protein: CSAWTGFNQPQHF
V gene: TRBV19; J gene: TRBJ2-1; D gene: TRBD1; clone size: many; CDR3 DNA: TGTGCCAGTAGCCCCAGACAGGGGGTGTACAATGAGCAGTTCTTC; CDR3 protein: CASSPRQGVYNEQFF
V gene: TRBV24-1; J gene: TRBJ2-1; D gene: NA; clone size: NA; CDR3 DNA: TGTGCCACGTCTCCGGCGTCAGGTAACTACAATGAGCAGTTCTTC; CDR3 protein: CATSPASGNYNEQFF
V gene: TRBV7-2; J gene: TRBJ1-6; D gene: NA; clone size: NA; CDR3 DNA: TGTGCCAGCAGCCCACCTGACAGGCCTAGTTCACCCCTCCACTTT; CDR3 protein: CASSPPDRPSSPLHF
V gene: TRBV20-1; J gene: TRBJ1-2; D gene: NA; clone size: NA; CDR3 DNA: TGCAGTGCTAACGGGGGGTATGGCTACACCTTC; CDR3 protein: CSANGGYGYTF